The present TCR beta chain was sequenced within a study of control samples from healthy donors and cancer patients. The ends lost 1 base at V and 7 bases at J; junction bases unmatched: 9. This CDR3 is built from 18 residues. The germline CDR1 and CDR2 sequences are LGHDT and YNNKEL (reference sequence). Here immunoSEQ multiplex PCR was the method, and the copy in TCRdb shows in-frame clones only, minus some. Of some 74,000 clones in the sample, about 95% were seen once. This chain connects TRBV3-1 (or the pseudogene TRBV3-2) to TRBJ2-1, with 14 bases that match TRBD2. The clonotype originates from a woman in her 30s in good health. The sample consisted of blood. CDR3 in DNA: TGTGCCAGCAGCCAAGTAGCCGGACTAGCGGGGGGAGGGAATGAGCAGTTCTTC. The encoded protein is CASSQVAGLAGGGNEQFF.